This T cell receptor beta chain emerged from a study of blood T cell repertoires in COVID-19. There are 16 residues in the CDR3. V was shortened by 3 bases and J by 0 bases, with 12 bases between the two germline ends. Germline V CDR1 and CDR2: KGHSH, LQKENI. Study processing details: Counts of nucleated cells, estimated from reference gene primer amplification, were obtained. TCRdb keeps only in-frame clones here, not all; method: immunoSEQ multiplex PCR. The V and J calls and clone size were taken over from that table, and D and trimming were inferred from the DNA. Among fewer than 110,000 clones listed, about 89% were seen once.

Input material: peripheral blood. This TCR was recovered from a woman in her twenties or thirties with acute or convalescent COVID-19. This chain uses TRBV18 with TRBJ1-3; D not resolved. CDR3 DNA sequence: TGTGCCAGCTCACCGGCCAGTATGTACTCTGGAAACACCATATATTTT. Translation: CASSPASMYSGNTIYF.